A single sample gave rise to the 27 T cell receptor beta chains below, sequenced in a study of Tregs in tolerant kidney transplant recipients. Mixed chimerism was transient after nonmyeloablative marrow transplants from related graft donors. Sequencing was performed with immunoSEQ multiplex PCR; in TCRdb, only in-frame clones are kept and a portion is missing. The listing records roughly 15,000 clones. This specimen consisted of CD4+ T cells from blood (PBMCs), obtained 12 months after the transplant. These receptors came from a human patient who received a combined kidney and bone marrow transplant. Some of the T cells may derive from the graft donor.

Of note for this clone: Coverage ceases 3 residues before the CDR3 finishes, and the germline J gene fills in the end. The chain joins TRBV7-2 to TRBJ2-2; 8 bases line up with TRBD1. This CDR3 is built from 15 residues. The ends lost 5 bases at V and 4 bases at J; junction bases unmatched: 6. Germline V gives CDR1 SGHTA, CDR2 FQGNSA. The sequenced CDR3 bases are TGTGCCAGCAGCATCAGACAGGGGTTCACCGGGGAG. This encodes CASSIRQGFTGE. The complete CDR3 protein is CASSIRQGFTGELFF. Looking up the rest from reference TRBV7-2 and TRBJ2-2 gives the full variable domain: GAGVSQSPSNKVTEKGKDVELRCDPISGHTALYWYRQSLGQGLEFLIYFQGNSAPDKSGLPSDRFSAERTGGSVSTLTIQRTQQEDSAVYLCASSIRQGFTGELFFGEGSRLTVL.

Regarding this clone: The read terminates 3 residues ahead of where the CDR3 ends, so the germline J gene completes it. The chain employs TRBV2 and TRBJ2-1; no reliable D call. Germline V gives CDR1 SNHLY, CDR2 FYNNEI. The ends were cut back, 4 bases at V and 4 bases at J, with 8 bases in the middle. The CDR3 is 13 residues long. CDR3 amino acids: CASSGKTYNEQFF. Incomplete CDR3 DNA: TGTGCCAGCAGTGGGAAGACTTACAATGAG. Full variable domain (rest looked up from reference TRBV2 and TRBJ2-1): EPEVTQTPSHQVTQMGQEVILRCVPISNHLYFYWYRQILGQKVEFLVSFYNNEISEKSEIFDDQFSVERPDGSNFTLKIRSTKLEDSAMYFCASSGKTYNEQFFGPGTRLTVL.

About this clone: The read terminates 3 residues ahead of where the CDR3 ends, so the germline J gene completes it. This chain connects TRBV28 to TRBJ2-7, with 11 bases matching TRBD2. The CDR3 has 14 amino acids. Per the germline V gene, CDR1 is MDHEN and CDR2 is SYDVKM. V shed 4 bases, J shed 4 bases, and the junction held 3 bases outside the gene matches. CDR3 DNA, as far as it was read: TGTGCCAGCAGTTCAATAGCGGGAGGGTACGAG. It yields the protein CASSSIAGGYE. In full, the CDR3 is CASSSIAGGYEQYF.

Regarding this clone: The read halts 3 residues ahead of the CDR3 end, with the missing end drawn from the germline J gene. The chain combines TRBV19 with TRBJ2-7, with 10 bases that match TRBD2. J gave up 2 bases and V 7 bases, and 8 bases lay outside the gene matches. The CDR3 covers 15 residues. CDR1 and CDR2 from the germline V gene are LNHDA and SQIVND (reference sequence). The CDR3: CASTPGLATPYEQYF. Incomplete CDR3 DNA: TGTGCCAGTACCCCGGGACTAGCGACCCCCTACGAG. Looking up the rest from reference TRBV19 and TRBJ2-7 gives the full variable domain: DGGITQSPKYLFRKEGQNVTLSCEQNLNHDAMYWYRQDPGQGLRLIYYSQIVNDFQKGDIAEGYSVSREKKESFPLTVTSAQKNPTAFYLCASTPGLATPYEQYFGPGTRLTVT.

Worth noting for this clone: The read finishes 3 residues shy of the CDR3 end, and the germline J gene is used to complete it. The rearrangement uses TRBV2 and TRBJ2-3; 9 bases fit TRBD2. V was clipped by 6 bases and J by 2 bases; unmatched bases: 6. In germline, CDR1 is SNHLY, CDR2 FYNNEI. The CDR3 spans 15 residues. CDR3 amino acids: CASSIAGAPTDTQYF. The sequenced CDR3 bases are TGTGCCAGCAGCATAGCGGGAGCCCCCACAGATACG.

About this clone: Read sequence stops 3 residues before the CDR3 end, and the germline J gene provides the missing end. The chain employs TRBV5-1 and TRBJ2-7; the D gene is possibly TRBD2 (6 bases). V lost 4 bases and J lost 3, with 11 bases in between. Looked up from germline, CDR1 is SGHRS and CDR2 is YFSETQ. This CDR3 spans 13 amino acids. CDR3 protein: CASSPGLDYEQYF. The covered CDR3 bases are TGCGCCAGCAGCCCGGGACTTGACTACGAG.

As for this clone: The read gets to within 3 residues of the CDR3 end, and the germline J gene fills in the rest. This rearrangement joins TRBV20-1 to TRBJ2-3; TRBD2 agrees at 9 bases. The CDR3 has 14 residues. V was pared by 3 bases and J by 6 bases, with 7 bases of the junction left unmatched. Germline V gene data show CDR1 as DFQATT and CDR2 as SNEGSKA (reference sequence). The CDR3: CSASRSGGTDTQYF. The CDR3 bases that were read are TGCAGTGCTAGTAGGAGCGGGGGGACCGATACG.

In regard to this clone: The CDR3 end lies 3 residues beyond the end of the read and is filled in from the germline J gene. The V gene is TRBV20-1, the J gene TRBJ1-2; a possible D gene is TRBD1 (5 bases). The CDR3 loop spans 16 amino acids. The germline V gene has CDR1 DFQATT and CDR2 SNEGSKA (reference sequence). The V gene lost 6 bases and the J gene lost 5 bases, with 25 bases spanning the gap. The CDR3 bases that were read are TGCAGTGCCCCCACAGGTGCCCCTGGAGGTTGGTATGGC. It yields the protein CSAPTGAPGGWYG. The entire CDR3 sequence reads CSAPTGAPGGWYGYTF.

Comments on this clone: With the read ending 3 residues before the CDR3 end, the germline J gene is used to fill in that end. This sequence joins TRBV30 and TRBJ1-5, with a tentative D call TRBD1 (5 bases). The CDR3 runs to 14 residues. Trimming removed 1 base at V and 7 bases at J, with 14 bases between. From germline, CDR1 is GTSNPN and CDR2 SVGIG (reference sequence). CDR3 loop: CAWSESSGIQPQHF. Incomplete CDR3 DNA: TGTGCCTGGAGTGAAAGCTCAGGGATCCAGCCC.

Details on this clone: With the read ending 3 residues before the CDR3 end, the germline J gene is used to fill in that end. V usage is TRBV5-1 and J usage is TRBJ2-7; a possible D gene is TRBD1 (6 bases). The CDR3 is made up of 17 amino acids. Germline V gene lookup returns CDR1 SGHRS and CDR2 YFSETQ. The germline V and J ends were trimmed by 0 bases and 3 bases, with 19 bases remaining between them. CDR3 DNA, as far as it was read: TGCGCCAGCAGCTTGGGAATGGACAGCCGGGTTCTCTACGAG. This sequence encodes CASSLGMDSRVLYE. In full, the CDR3 reads CASSLGMDSRVLYEQYF.

Notes on this clone: The CDR3 end falls 3 residues outside the read, so it is completed with the germline J gene. V usage is TRBV19 and J usage is TRBJ2-1; 9 nucleotides match TRBD1. CDR1 and CDR2 from the germline V gene are LNHDA and SQIVND (reference sequence). The CDR3 has 18 amino acids. The J segment lost 7 bases and the V segment lost 7 bases, leaving 20 bases of the junction unmatched. The CDR3 is CASIGPRGEQGARNEQFF. The covered CDR3 bases are TGTGCCAGTATCGGCCCCCGGGGAGAACAGGGGGCGCGTAATGAG.

In the case of this clone: The sequence runs out 3 residues before the end of the CDR3; the remainder is reconstructed from the germline J gene. The chain joins TRBV20-1 to TRBJ2-3; 10 bases agree with TRBD2. The V and J ends lost 2 bases and 2 bases, in that order; junction bases with no gene match: 4. The CDR3 consists of 15 residues. CDR1 and CDR2 (germline): DFQATT, SNEGSKA (reference sequence). CDR3 DNA, as far as it was read: TGCAGTGCTAGACAACTAGCGGGATTCACAGATACG. Amino acids: CSARQLAGFTDT. The full CDR3 sequence reads CSARQLAGFTDTQYF.

As concerns this clone: The read stops 3 residues short of the end of the CDR3; the missing end is completed from the germline J gene. The chain recombines TRBV30 with TRBJ1-1; D unresolved. This CDR3 has 11 residues. Germline V lookup: CDR1 GTSNPN, CDR2 SVGIG (reference sequence). The CDR3: CAWSVLSEAFF. The DNA read from the CDR3 is TGTGCCTGGAGTGTACTATCGGAA.

Measured by frequency, this clone is medium-sized. The CDR3 extends 3 residues past the end of the read, so its final part is completed from the germline J gene. J is TRBJ2-1 and V is TRBV2; perhaps TRBD2 as D (5 bases). This CDR3 spans 15 amino acids. V lost 6 bases to trimming and J lost 6 bases, with 18 bases between them. CDR1 is SNHLY, CDR2 FYNNEI, per germline. The CDR3 sequence is CASSPSGQPANEQFF. The sequenced CDR3 bases are TGTGCCAGCAGCCCGAGCGGCCAACCGGCCAATGAG.

Remarks on this clone: From the germline J gene comes the end of the CDR3, since the read stops 3 residues before it. The chain is built from TRBV7-6 and TRBJ2-7, with a tentative D call TRBD2 (6 bases). The CDR3 length is 13 residues. The V end lost 1 base, the J end lost 6 bases, and 10 bases lay between the germline ends. Germline V CDR1 and CDR2: SGHVS, FNYEAQ. The CDR3 DNA, read in part, is TGTGCCAGCAGCTTAGTCGGGAGCGGCGAG. It specifies CASSLVGSGE. The full CDR3 is CASSLVGSGEQYF.

Its frequency marks this clone as medium-sized (0.01 to 0.1%). The CDR3 end falls 3 residues outside the read, so it is completed with the germline J gene. The chain carries TRBV5-1 and TRBJ1-4; TRBD1 is a possible D gene (5 bases). From germline, CDR1 is SGHRS and CDR2 YFSETQ. V lost 5 bases, J lost 5 bases, and 19 bases lay in between. CDR3 length equals 16 residues. CDR3 protein: CASSPGPGYQNEKLFF. The sequenced CDR3 bases are TGCGCCAGCAGTCCGGGCCCAGGGTACCAGAATGAAAAA.

A word on this clone: Read data end 3 residues before the CDR3 end; the end is taken from the germline J gene. The chain couples TRBV5-1 to TRBJ2-3, with 10 positions matching TRBD2. Germline-derived CDR1 and CDR2 are SGHRS and YFSETQ. The length of the CDR3 is 16 residues. With 6 bases clipped from V and 5 bases from J, the junction kept 12 bases outside the gene matches. This CDR3 is CASTLRGGLAKDTQYF. Incomplete CDR3 DNA: TGCGCCAGCACCCTGAGGGGGGGACTAGCGAAAGATACG.

A remark on this clone: The CDR3 goes on 3 residues after the read ends, and that part is filled in from the germline J gene. This chain links TRBV20-1 with TRBJ2-1; D is uncertain. The CDR3 runs to 15 residues. Germline CDR1 reads DFQATT; CDR2 reads SNEGSKA (reference sequence). Trimming cost V 6 bases and J 8 bases, with 23 bases left between them. The part of the CDR3 DNA that was read is TGCAGTGCGCTATCCTCTAGTAGTGGGTTCCATGAG. Protein product: CSALSSSSGFHE. The full CDR3 protein is CSALSSSSGFHEQFF.

This clone registers large by frequency. The DNA ends 3 residues before the CDR3 does, and the rest of the CDR3 is filled in from the germline J gene. The chain uses TRBV30 and TRBJ2-1; 11 bases agree with TRBD1. The ends lost 0 bases at V and 8 bases at J; junction bases unmatched: 12. The germline V gene has CDR1 GTSNPN and CDR2 SVGIG (reference sequence). This CDR3 is built from 17 residues. The chain's CDR3 is CAWSVQVGDRGGDEQFF. The CDR3 DNA, read in part, is TGTGCCTGGAGTGTACAGGTGGGGGACAGGGGGGGCGATGAG.

A note on this clone: The read comes to an end 3 residues before the CDR3 does, leaving the germline J gene to fill in the end. The V gene is TRBV10-3, the J gene TRBJ1-3; D is possibly TRBD1 (6 bases). Germline V lookup: CDR1 ENHRY, CDR2 SYGVKD. The CDR3 has 14 residues. Trimming took off 0 bases at V and 3 bases at J, with 6 bases between the two ends. Here the CDR3 reads CAISESGGGNTIYF. CDR3 DNA, as far as it was read: TGTGCCATCAGTGAGTCAGGGGGTGGAAACACC.

About this clone itself: The read terminates 3 residues before the CDR3 end, so the remaining end is supplied by the germline J gene. This chain connects TRBV29-1 to TRBJ2-2; possible D gene TRBD1, 6 bases. CDR1 is SQVTM and CDR2 is ANQGSEA in the germline V gene. Trimming stripped 4 bases from V and 4 bases from J, with 13 bases between. This CDR3 spans 14 amino acids. Partial CDR3 DNA: TGCAGCGTTGCACAGGGTCGGGCCACCGGGGAG. It yields the protein CSVAQGRATGE. The CDR3 in full is CSVAQGRATGELFF.

Comments on this clone: The CDR3 end falls 3 residues outside the read, so it is completed with the germline J gene. V gene TRBV5-6 combines with J gene TRBJ2-7; 13 bases match TRBD2. The CDR3 sequence is 15 residues long. Looked up from germline, CDR1 is SGHDT and CDR2 is YYEEEE. V was clipped by 5 bases and J by 5 bases; unmatched bases: 7. The part of the CDR3 DNA that was read is TGTGCCAGCAGTTTACTAGCGGGAGGGATCCACGAG. Residues: CASSLLAGGIHE. The entire CDR3 protein is CASSLLAGGIHEQYF.

Remarks on this clone: The observed sequence ends 3 residues before the CDR3 terminus, with the missing tail filled in from the germline J gene. V and J are TRBV6-1 and TRBJ2-7; TRBD2 matches at 9 bases. V gave up 0 bases and J gave up 6 bases; unmatched junction bases: 6. Germline V gene data show CDR1 as MNHNS and CDR2 as SASEGT. The CDR3 is made up of 15 amino acids. CDR3 loop: CASSEARSGRREQYF. The sequenced CDR3 bases are TGTGCCAGCAGTGAAGCGCGTAGCGGGAGACGCGAG.

As to this clone: The missing CDR3 end, 3 residues past where the read stops, is filled in from the germline J gene. J is TRBJ1-4 and V is TRBV18; D might be TRBD1 (5 bases). The germline V gene encodes CDR1 KGHSH and CDR2 LQKENI. This CDR3 is 13 amino acids long. V lost 8 bases and J 10 bases, leaving 17 bases between the germline ends. CDR3 loop: CASPTEIKAKLFF. The DNA read from the CDR3 is TGTGCCAGCCCGACAGAGATCAAGGCAAAA.

Worth noting for this clone: The CDR3 end is not reached by the read, which stops 3 residues before it; the germline J gene fills it in. The chain uses TRBV19 and TRBJ2-1; D perhaps matches TRBD2 (5 bases). CDR1 is LNHDA, CDR2 SQIVND, per germline (reference sequence). V lost 5 bases to trimming and J lost 0 bases, with 14 bases between them. This CDR3 is built from 16 residues. Here the CDR3 reads CASSPDRGRSYNEQFF. CDR3 DNA (partial): TGTGCCAGTAGTCCCGACCGGGGTCGCTCCTACAATGAG.

A note on this clone: The read ends 3 residues early relative to the CDR3; the germline J gene fills the gap. The chain recombines TRBV10-2 with TRBJ2-5, with 8 bases lining up with TRBD2. V trimming: 2 bases; J trimming: 4 bases; junction bases outside the gene matches: 12. Germline V gene lookup returns CDR1 WSHSY and CDR2 SAAADI. The length of the CDR3 is 17 residues. The part of the CDR3 DNA that was read is TGCGCCAGCAGTGAGAGGTCATTGGCGGGAGGTGGAGAGACC. Its translation: CASSERSLAGGGET. The full-length CDR3 reads as CASSERSLAGGGETQYF.

As concerns this clone: The sequenced fragment ends 3 residues before the CDR3 boundary, so the rest is inferred from the germline J gene. The V call is TRBV5-1, the J call TRBJ2-1; TRBD1 might be the D (7 bases). There are 14 residues in the CDR3. In germline, CDR1 is SGHRS, CDR2 YFSETQ. With 6 bases removed from V and 0 bases from J, the gap between germline ends came to 10 bases. CDR3 DNA (partial): TGCGCCAGCAACCAGGGGGGCTCCTACAATGAG. Encoded protein: CASNQGGSYNE. The CDR3 reads in full as CASNQGGSYNEQFF.